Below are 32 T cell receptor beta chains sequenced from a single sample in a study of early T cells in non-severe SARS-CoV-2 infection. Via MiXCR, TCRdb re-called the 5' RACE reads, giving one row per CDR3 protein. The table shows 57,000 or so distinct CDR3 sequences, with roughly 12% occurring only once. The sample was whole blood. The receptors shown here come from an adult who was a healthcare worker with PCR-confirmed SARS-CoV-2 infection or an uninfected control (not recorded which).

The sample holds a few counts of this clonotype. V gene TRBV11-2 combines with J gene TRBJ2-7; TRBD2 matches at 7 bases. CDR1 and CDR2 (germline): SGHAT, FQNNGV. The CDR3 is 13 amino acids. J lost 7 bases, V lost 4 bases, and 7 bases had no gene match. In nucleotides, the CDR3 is TGTGCCAGCAGCTGGAGACTAGCTGGAGAGCAGTACTTC. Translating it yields CASSWRLAGEQYF.

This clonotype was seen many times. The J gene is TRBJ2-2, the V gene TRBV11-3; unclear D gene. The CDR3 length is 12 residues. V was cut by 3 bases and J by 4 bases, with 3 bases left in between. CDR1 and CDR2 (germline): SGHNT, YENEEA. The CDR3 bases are TGTGCCAGCAGCTTTGGCACCGGGGAGCTGTTTTTT. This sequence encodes CASSFGTGELFF.

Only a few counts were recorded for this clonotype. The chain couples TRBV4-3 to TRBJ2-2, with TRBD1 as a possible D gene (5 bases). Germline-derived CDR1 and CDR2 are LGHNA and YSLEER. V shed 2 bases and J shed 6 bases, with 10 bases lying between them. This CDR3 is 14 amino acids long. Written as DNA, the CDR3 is TGCGCCAGCAGCCAACCCCAGGGATCCGGGGAGCTGTTTTTT. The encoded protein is CASSQPQGSGELFF.

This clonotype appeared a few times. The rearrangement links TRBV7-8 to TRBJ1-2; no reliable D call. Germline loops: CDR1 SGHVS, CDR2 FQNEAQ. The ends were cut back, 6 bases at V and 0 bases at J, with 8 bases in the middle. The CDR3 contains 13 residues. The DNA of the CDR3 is TGTGCCAGCAGGGACCCGGCTAACTATGGCTACACCTTC. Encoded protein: CASRDPANYGYTF.

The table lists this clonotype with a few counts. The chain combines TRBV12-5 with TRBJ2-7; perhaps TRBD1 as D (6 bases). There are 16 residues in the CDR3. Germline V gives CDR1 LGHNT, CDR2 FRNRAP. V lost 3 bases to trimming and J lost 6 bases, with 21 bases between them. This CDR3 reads CASGFAVYRDSREQYF. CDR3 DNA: TGTGCTAGTGGTTTCGCCGTATACAGGGATTCTCGCGAGCAGTACTTC.

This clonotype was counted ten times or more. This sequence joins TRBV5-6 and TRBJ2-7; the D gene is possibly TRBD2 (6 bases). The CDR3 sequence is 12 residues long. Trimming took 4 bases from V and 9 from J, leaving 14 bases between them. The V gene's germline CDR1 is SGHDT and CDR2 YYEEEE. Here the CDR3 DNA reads TGTGCCAGCAGCCTCACGACTAGTCGGCAGTACTTC. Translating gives CASSLTTSRQYF.

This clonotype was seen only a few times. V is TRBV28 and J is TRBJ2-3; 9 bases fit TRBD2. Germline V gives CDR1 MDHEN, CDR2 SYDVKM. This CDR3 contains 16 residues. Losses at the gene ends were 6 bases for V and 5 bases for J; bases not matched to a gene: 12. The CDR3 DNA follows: TGTGCCAGCAGCCGAGCGGGAGGAGGGTTGGGAGATACGCAGTATTTT. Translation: CASSRAGGGLGDTQYF.

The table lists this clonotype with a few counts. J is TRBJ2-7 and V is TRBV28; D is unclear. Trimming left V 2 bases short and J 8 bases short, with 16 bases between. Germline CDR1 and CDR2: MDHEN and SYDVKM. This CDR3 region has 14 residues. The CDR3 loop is CASSLVDGVSQQYF. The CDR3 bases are TGTGCCAGCAGTTTAGTGGACGGCGTATCTCAGCAGTACTTC.

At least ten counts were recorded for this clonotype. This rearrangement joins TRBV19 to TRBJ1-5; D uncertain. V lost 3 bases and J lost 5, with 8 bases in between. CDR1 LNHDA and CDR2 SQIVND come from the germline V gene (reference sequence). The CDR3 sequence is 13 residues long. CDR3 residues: CASSIPGYQPQHF. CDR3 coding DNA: TGTGCCAGTAGTATCCCAGGATATCAGCCCCAGCATTTT.

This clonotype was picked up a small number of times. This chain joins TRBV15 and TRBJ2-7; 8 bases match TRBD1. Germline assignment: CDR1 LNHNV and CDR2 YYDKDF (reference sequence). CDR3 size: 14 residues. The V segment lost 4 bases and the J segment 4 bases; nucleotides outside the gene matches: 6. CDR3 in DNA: TGTGCCACCAGCACTGGACAGGGAAAATACGAGCAGTACTTC. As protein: CATSTGQGKYEQYF. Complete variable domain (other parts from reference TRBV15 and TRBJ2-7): DAMVIQNPRYQVTQFGKPVTLSCSQTLNHNVMYWYQQKSSQAPKLLFHYYDKDFNNEADTPDNFQSRRPNTSFCFLDIRSPGLGDTAMYLCATSTGQGKYEQYFGPGTRLTVT.

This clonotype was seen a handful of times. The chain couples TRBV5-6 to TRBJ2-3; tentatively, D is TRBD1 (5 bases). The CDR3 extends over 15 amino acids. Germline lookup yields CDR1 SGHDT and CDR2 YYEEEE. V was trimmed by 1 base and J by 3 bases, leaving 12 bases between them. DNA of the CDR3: TGTGCCAGCAGCTTGCCGACAGTGGCAACAGATACGCAGTATTTT. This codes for CASSLPTVATDTQYF.

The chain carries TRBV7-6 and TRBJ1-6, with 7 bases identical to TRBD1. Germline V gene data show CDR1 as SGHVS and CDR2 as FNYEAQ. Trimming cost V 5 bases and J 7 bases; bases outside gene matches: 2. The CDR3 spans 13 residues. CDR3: CASSVGQNSPLHF. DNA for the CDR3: TGTGCCAGCAGCGTGGGACAGAATTCACCCCTCCACTTT.

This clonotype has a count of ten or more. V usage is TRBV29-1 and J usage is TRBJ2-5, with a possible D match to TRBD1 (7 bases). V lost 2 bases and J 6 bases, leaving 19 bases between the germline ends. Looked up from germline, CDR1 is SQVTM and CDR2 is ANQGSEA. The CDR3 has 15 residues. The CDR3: CSVERGTVAKKTQYF. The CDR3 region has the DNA TGCAGCGTTGAACGGGGGACAGTCGCAAAGAAGACCCAGTACTTC.

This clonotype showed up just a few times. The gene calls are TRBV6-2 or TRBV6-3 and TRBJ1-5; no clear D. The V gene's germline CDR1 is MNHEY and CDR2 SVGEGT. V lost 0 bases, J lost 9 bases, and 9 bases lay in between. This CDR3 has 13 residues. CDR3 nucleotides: TGTGCCAGCAGTTACTCGAGCGTCGCGCCCCAGCATTTT. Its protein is CASSYSSVAPQHF.

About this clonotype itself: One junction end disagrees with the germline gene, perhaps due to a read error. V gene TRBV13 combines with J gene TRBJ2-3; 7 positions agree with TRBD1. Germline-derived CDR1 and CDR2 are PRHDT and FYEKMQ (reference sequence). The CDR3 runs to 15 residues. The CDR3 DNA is TGTGCCAGCAGCTTAAGGGGGCCCTACACAGATACGCTGTATTTT. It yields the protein CASSLRGPYTDTLYF.

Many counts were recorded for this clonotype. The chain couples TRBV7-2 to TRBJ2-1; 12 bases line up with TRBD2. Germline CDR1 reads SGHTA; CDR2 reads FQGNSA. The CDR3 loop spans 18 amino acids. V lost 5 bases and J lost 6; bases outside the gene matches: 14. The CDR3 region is CASSPRRASGGAGNEQFF. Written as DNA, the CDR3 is TGTGCCAGCAGCCCGCGCCGGGCTAGCGGGGGGGCTGGCAATGAGCAGTTCTTC.

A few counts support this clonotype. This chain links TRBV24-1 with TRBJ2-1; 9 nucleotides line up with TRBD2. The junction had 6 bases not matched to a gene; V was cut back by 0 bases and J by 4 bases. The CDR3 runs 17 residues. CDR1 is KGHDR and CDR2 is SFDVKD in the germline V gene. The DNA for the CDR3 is TGTGCCACCAGTGATTTGCCTTCTACTAGCGGGTACAATGAGCAGTTCTTC. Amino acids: CATSDLPSTSGYNEQFF.

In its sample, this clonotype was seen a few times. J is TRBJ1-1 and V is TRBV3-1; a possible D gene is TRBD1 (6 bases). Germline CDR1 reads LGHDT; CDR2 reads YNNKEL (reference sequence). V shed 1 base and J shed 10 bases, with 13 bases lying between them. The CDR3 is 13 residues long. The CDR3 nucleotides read TGTGCCAGCAGCCAAGGTTCAGGGGCAGTAGCTTTCTTT. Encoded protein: CASSQGSGAVAFF.

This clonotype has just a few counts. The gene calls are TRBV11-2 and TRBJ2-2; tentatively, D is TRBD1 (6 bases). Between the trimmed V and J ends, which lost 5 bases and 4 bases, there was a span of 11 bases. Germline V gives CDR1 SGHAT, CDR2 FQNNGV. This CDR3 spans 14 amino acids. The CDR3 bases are TGTGCCAGCAGCCTACGGACAGTCACCGGGGAGCTGTTTTTT. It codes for CASSLRTVTGELFF.

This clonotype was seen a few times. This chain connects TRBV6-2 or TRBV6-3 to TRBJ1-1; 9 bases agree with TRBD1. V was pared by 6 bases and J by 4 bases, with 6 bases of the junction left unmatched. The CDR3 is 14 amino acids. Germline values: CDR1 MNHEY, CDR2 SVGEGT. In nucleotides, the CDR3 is TGTGCCAGCAGCCCACAGGGGGCGCGCACTGAAGCTTTCTTT. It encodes CASSPQGARTEAFF.

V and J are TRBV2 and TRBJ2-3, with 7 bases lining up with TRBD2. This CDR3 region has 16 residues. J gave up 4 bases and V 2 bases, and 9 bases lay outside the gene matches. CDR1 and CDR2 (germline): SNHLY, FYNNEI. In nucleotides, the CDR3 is TGTGCCAGCAGTGAATCCAGACGGGGGGTGGCAGATACGCAGTATTTT. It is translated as CASSESRRGVADTQYF.

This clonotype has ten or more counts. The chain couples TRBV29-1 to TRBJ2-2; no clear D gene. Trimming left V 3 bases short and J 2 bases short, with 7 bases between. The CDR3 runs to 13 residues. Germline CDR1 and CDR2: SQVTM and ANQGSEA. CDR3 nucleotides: TGCAGCGTTGACCGCTCAAACACCGGGGAGCTGTTTTTT. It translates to CSVDRSNTGELFF.

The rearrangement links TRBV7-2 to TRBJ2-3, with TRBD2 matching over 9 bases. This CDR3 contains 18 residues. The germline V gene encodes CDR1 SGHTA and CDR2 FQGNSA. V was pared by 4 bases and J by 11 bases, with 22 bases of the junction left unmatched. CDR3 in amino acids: CASSSPRLAGPKGKGQYF. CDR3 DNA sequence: TGTGCCAGCAGCTCCCCGAGGCTAGCGGGGCCAAAAGGAAAGGGGCAGTATTTT.

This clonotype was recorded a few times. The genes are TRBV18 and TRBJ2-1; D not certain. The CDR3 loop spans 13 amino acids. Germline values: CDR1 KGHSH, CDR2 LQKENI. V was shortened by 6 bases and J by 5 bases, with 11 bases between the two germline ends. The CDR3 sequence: CASSYMGNNEQFF. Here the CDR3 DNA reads TGTGCCAGCTCTTACATGGGGAACAATGAGCAGTTCTTC.

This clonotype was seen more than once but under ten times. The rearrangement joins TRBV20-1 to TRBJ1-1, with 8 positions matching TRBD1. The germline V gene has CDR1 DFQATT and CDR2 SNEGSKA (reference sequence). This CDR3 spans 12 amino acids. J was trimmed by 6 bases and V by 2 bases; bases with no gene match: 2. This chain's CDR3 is CSARRTGPEAFF. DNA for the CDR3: TGCAGTGCTAGAAGGACAGGGCCTGAAGCTTTCTTT.

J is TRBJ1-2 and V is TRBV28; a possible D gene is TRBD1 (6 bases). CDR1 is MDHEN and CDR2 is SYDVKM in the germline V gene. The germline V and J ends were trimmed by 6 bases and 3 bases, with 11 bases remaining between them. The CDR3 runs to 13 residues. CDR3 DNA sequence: TGTGCCAGCAGCTCCCAGGGGCACTATGGCTACACCTTC. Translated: CASSSQGHYGYTF.

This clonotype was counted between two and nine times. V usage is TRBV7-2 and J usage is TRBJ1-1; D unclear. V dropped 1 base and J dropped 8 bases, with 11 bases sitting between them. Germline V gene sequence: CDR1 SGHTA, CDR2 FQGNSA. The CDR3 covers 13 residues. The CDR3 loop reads CASSLVREIEAFF. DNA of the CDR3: TGTGCCAGCAGCTTAGTGCGGGAGATCGAAGCTTTCTTT.

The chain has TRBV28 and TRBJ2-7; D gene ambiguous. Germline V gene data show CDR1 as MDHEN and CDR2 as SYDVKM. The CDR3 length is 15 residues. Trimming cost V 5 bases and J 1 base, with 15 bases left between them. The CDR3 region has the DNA TGTGCCAGCAGTCCAATTACCCCGTTATCCTACGAGCAGTACTTC. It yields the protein CASSPITPLSYEQYF. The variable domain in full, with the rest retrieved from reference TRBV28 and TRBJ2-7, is DVKVTQSSRYLVKRTGEKVFLECVQDMDHENMFWYRQDPGLGLRLIYFSYDVKMKEKGDIPEGYSVSREKKERFSLILESASTNQTSMYLCASSPITPLSYEQYFGPGTRLTVT.

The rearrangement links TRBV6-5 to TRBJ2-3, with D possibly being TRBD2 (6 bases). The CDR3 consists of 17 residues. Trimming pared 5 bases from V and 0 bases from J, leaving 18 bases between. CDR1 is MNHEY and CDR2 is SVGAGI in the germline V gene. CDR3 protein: CASSRTTHEFSTDTQYF. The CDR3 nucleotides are TGTGCCAGCAGTCGGACTACTCATGAGTTTAGCACAGATACGCAGTATTTT.

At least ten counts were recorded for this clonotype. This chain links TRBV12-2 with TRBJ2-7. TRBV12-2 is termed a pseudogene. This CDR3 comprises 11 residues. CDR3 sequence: CASRLTYEQYF. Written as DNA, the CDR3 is TGTGCAAGTCGGTTAACCTACGAGCAGTACTTC.

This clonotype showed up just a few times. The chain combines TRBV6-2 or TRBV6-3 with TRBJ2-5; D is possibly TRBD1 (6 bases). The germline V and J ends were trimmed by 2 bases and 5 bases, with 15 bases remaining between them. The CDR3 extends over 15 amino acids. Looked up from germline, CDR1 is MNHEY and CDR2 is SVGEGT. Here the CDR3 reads CASSYRDTGMETQYF. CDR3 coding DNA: TGTGCCAGCAGTTACAGAGATACAGGGATGGAGACCCAGTACTTC.

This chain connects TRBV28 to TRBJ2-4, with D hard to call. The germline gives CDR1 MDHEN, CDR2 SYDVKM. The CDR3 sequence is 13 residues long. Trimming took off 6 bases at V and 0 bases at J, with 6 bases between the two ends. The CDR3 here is CASRSIAKNIQYF. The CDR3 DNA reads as TGTGCCAGCAGATCGATAGCCAAAAACATTCAGTACTTC.